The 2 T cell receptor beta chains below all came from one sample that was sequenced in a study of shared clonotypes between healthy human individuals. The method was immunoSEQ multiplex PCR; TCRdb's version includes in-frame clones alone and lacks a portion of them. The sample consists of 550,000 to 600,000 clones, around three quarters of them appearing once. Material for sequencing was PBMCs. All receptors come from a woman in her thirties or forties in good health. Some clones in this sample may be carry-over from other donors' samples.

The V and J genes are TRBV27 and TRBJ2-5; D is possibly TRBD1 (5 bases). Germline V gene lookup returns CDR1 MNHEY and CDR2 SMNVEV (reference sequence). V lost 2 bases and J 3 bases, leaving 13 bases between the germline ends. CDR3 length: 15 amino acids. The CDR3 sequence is CASSLIRAAKETQYF. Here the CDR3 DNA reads TGTGCCAGCAGTTTAATCAGGGCCGCAAAAGAGACCCAGTACTTC.

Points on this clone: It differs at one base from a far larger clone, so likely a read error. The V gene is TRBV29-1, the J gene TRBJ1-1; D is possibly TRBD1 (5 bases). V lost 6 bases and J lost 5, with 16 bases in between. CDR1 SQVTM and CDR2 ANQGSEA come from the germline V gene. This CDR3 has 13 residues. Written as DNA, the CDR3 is TGCAGCGTGGGACGGAGACTAGGGACTGAAGCTTTCTTT. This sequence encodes CSVGRRLGTEAFF.